The 12 T cell receptor beta chains in this list originate from one sample, sequenced in a study of blood T cell repertoires in COVID-19. Method: immunoSEQ multiplex PCR; TCRdb's copy keeps in-frame clones and lacks some. The repertoire has approximately 250,000 clones, more than 65% of them found once; the top ten carry around 2.4%. Material: peripheral blood. Source of these receptors: a man aged 35 to 55 who had recovered from COVID-19.

This clone occurred once. The V and J genes are TRBV7-2 and TRBJ2-7; 8 bases agree with TRBD1. V lost 4 bases to trimming and J lost 3 bases; unmatched junction nucleotides: 5. CDR1 is SGHTA, CDR2 FQGNSA, per germline. This CDR3 comprises 14 residues. This CDR3 reads CASSSGTGDYEQYF. In DNA form, the CDR3 reads TGTGCCAGCAGCTCCGGGACAGGAGACTACGAGCAGTACTTC.

The chain joins TRBV19 to TRBJ2-5; D possibly corresponds to TRBD1 (6 bases). V was shortened by 9 bases and J by 1 base, with 18 bases between the two germline ends. CDR3 length: 15 residues. The germline CDR1 and CDR2 sequences are LNHDA and SQIVND (reference sequence). The CDR3 coding sequence is TGTGCCAGCTCAACCCGGGACATCCTCCAAGAGACCCAGTACTTC. Its protein product is CASSTRDILQETQYF.

V gene TRBV19 combines with J gene TRBJ2-2; 10 nucleotides line up with TRBD2. The CDR3 contains 15 residues. Germline V lookup: CDR1 LNHDA, CDR2 SQIVND (reference sequence). Unmatched junction bases numbered 4, after V lost 2 bases and J lost 7 bases. The CDR3 here is CASSITSGIVGELFF. CDR3 nucleotides: TGTGCCAGTAGTATAACTAGCGGGATTGTCGGGGAGCTGTTTTTT.

The gene calls are TRBV11-2 and TRBJ1-2, with D tentatively TRBD1 (5 bases). The CDR3 has 17 amino acids. Germline CDR1 is SGHAT and CDR2 is FQNNGV. Deletions cut 0 bases from V and 1 base from J, with 15 bases between. CDR3 region: CASSLDRSKGFNYGYTF. The CDR3 nucleotides read TGTGCCAGCAGCTTAGATAGGTCCAAGGGGTTTAACTATGGCTACACCTTC.

This clone was seen a few times. The chain employs TRBV7-9 and TRBJ1-2; the D gene is possibly TRBD1 (6 bases). Deletions cut 7 bases from V and 6 bases from J, with 15 bases between. The germline V gene encodes CDR1 SEHNR and CDR2 FQNEAQ (reference sequence). The CDR3 is 13 amino acids. The CDR3 reads CASTAGAGNGYTF. CDR3 coding DNA: TGTGCCAGCACCGCGGGGGCAGGGAATGGCTACACCTTC.

The CDR3 DNA is TGCGCCAGCAGTACACACCGGGACAGGGAAAAATATGGCTACACCTTC. It specifies CASSTHRDREKYGYTF. The chain combines TRBV5-1 with TRBJ1-2, with 9 bases matching TRBD1. The junction had 13 bases not matched to a gene; V was cut back by 5 bases and J by 5 bases. The CDR3 totals 16 residues. The V gene's germline CDR1 is SGHRS and CDR2 YFSETQ.

The rearrangement links TRBV10-3 to TRBJ1-3; D is unresolved. CDR1 is ENHRY, CDR2 SYGVKD, per germline. V was shortened by 3 bases and J by 4 bases, with 7 bases between the two germline ends. The length of the CDR3 is 13 residues. CDR3 coding DNA: TGTGCCATCAGTGAACAGACAGGAAACACCATATATTTT. As protein: CAISEQTGNTIYF.

As concerns this clone: This may come from a read error, since a much larger clone is one base off. The chain couples TRBV5-6 to TRBJ1-2; TRBD1 might be the D (5 bases). This CDR3 has 14 residues. V gave up 1 base and J gave up 4 bases, with 11 bases separating them. CDR1 is SGHDT and CDR2 is YYEEEE in the germline V gene. As DNA, the CDR3 is TGTGCCAGCAGCTTGTGGGAGGGGACCTATGGCTACACCTTC. Protein product: CASSLWEGTYGYTF.

V is TRBV4-3 and J is TRBJ1-1; D is possibly TRBD1 (5 bases). This CDR3 is 17 amino acids long. The germline V and J ends were trimmed by 0 bases and 3 bases, with 17 bases remaining between them. The germline gives CDR1 LGHNA, CDR2 YSLEER. CDR3 nucleotide sequence: TGCGCCAGCAGCCAAGATCGGGGGAGTGCCCCTGACACTGAAGCTTTCTTT. Translating gives CASSQDRGSAPDTEAFF.

V is TRBV7-2 and J is TRBJ1-4, with 7 bases fitting TRBD1. Germline V gene sequence: CDR1 SGHTA, CDR2 FQGNSA. V trimming: 6 bases; J trimming: 5 bases; junction bases outside the gene matches: 6. CDR3 size: 14 residues. The CDR3 is CASSRTGGNEKLFF. The CDR3 DNA is TGTGCCAGCAGTAGGACAGGCGGAAATGAAAAACTGTTTTTT.

The chain has TRBV30 and TRBJ2-2; 7 bases match TRBD2. Germline loops: CDR1 GTSNPN, CDR2 SVGIG (reference sequence). The J segment lost 5 bases and the V segment lost 0 bases, leaving 6 bases of the junction unmatched. The CDR3 sequence is 15 residues long. CDR3 sequence (DNA): TGTGCCTGGAGTGTATTGCGGGGGAGGACCGGGGAGCTGTTTTTT. Protein: CAWSVLRGRTGELFF.

The chain is built from TRBV18 and TRBJ1-2, with TRBD1 identical over 9 bases. V lost 0 bases to trimming and J lost 4 bases; unmatched junction nucleotides: 9. This CDR3 has 17 amino acids. CDR1 and CDR2 (germline): KGHSH, LQKENI. The CDR3 loop reads CASSPPERGQGRYGYTF. CDR3 coding DNA: TGTGCCAGCTCACCACCGGAGAGGGGACAGGGCCGCTATGGCTACACCTTC.